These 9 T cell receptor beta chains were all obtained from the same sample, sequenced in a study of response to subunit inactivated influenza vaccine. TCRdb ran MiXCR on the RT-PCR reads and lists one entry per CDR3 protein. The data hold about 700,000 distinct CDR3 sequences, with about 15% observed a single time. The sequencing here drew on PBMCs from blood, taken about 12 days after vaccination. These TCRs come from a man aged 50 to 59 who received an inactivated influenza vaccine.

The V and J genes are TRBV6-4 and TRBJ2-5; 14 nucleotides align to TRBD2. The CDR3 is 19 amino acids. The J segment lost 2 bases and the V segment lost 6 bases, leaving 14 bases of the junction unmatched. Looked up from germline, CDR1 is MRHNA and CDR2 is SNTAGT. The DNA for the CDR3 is TGTGCCAGCAGAAGACTAGCGGGAGGGCGTCAGGTTGGGCAAGAGACCCAGTACTTC. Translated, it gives CASRRLAGGRQVGQETQYF.

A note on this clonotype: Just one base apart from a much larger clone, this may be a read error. DNA for the CDR3: TGTGCCAGCAGTTTAAGGTTGAGACTAACGGCCCTGGCGAACACCGGGGAGCTGTTTTTT. This translates into CASSLRLRLTALANTGELFF. The rearrangement joins TRBV12-3 or TRBV12-4 to TRBJ2-2; TRBD2 might be the D (5 bases). Trimming pared 2 bases from V and 0 bases from J, leaving 22 bases between. This CDR3 region has 20 residues.

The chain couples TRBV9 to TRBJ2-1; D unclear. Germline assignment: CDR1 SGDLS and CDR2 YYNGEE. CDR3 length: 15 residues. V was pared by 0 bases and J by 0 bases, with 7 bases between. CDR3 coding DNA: TGTGCCAGCAGCGTAGGAACGACCTCCTACAATGAGCAGTTCTTC. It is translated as CASSVGTTSYNEQFF.

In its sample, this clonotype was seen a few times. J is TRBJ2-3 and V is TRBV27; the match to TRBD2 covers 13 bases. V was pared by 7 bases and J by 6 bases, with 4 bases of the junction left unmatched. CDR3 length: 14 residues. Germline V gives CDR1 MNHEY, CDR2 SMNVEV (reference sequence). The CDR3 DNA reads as TGTGCCAGCAAAAGACTAGCGGGAGGTGATACGCAGTATTTT. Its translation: CASKRLAGGDTQYF.

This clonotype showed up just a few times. The CDR3 protein is CASSLAPVANNEQFF. CDR3 in DNA: TGTGCCAGCAGCTTAGCCCCCGTGGCAAACAATGAGCAGTTCTTC. V usage is TRBV7-2 and J usage is TRBJ2-1; D not certain. Looked up from germline, CDR1 is SGHTA and CDR2 is FQGNSA. The CDR3 length is 15 residues. Trimming shortened V by 0 bases and J by 5 bases, and 11 bases separated the two germline ends. The full variable domain, rest sourced from reference TRBV7-2 and TRBJ2-1, is GAGVSQSPSNKVTEKGKDVELRCDPISGHTALYWYRQSLGQGLEFLIYFQGNSAPDKSGLPSDRFSAERTGGSVSTLTIQRTQQEDSAVYLCASSLAPVANNEQFFGPGTRLTVL.

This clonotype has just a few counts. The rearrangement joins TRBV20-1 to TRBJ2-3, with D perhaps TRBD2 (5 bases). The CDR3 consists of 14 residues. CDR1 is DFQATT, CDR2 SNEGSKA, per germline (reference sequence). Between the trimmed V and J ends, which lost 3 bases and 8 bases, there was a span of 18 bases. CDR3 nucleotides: TGCAGTGCTAGTGACGGACTGACCTGGGGTACGCAGTATTTT. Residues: CSASDGLTWGTQYF.

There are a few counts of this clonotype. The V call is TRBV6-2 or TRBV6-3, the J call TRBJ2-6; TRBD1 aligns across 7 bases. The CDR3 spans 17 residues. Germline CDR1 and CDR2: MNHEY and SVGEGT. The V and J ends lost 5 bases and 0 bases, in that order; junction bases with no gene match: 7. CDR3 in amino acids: CASSRRGQTSGANVLTF. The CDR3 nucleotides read TGTGCCAGCAGTCGACGGGGACAGACCTCTGGGGCCAACGTCCTGACTTTC.

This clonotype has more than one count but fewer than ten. The CDR3 bases are TGCAGTGCTAGGGGAACAGGGTATCGTCGTCAGCCCCAGCATTTT. This sequence encodes CSARGTGYRRQPQHF. This chain links TRBV20-1 with TRBJ1-5; TRBD1 is a possible D gene (6 bases). This CDR3 contains 15 residues. V lost 3 bases and J lost 6, with 18 bases in between. The germline CDR1 and CDR2 sequences are DFQATT and SNEGSKA (reference sequence).

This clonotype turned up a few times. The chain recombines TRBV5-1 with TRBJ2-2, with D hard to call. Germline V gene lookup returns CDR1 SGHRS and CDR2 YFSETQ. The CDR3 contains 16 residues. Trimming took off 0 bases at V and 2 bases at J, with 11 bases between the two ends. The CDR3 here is CASSLAGHRNTGELFF. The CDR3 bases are TGCGCCAGCAGCTTGGCCGGCCACCGAAACACCGGGGAGCTGTTTTTT.